This TCR beta chain appears in the sequencing data of a study of PD-L1 blockade in urothelial cancer. As for the study in general: It was at 3 weeks (second dose) and 6 weeks after treatment start that blood was analyzed. Each blood sample yielded a median of about 130,000 T cells.

The CDR3 spans 15 residues. The germline V gene has CDR1 SNHLY and CDR2 FYNNEI. V shed 5 bases, J shed 2 bases, and the junction held 5 bases outside the gene matches. To note about this clone: What it binds is unknown.

Time point here: pretreatment peripheral blood. Study results and limitations: Blood TCR clonality below the median before treatment was a predictor of better survival.

The table came from immunoSEQ multiplex PCR; TCRdb's copy has only in-frame clones and leaves some out. The repertoire holds 45,000 to 50,000 clones, 79% seen once, with roughly 10% in the top ten. The TCR was taken from a man between 65 and 85 years old with urothelial cancer. V gene TRBV2 combines with J gene TRBJ1-4, with 7 bases identical to TRBD1. The material sequenced was PBMCs, taken around atezolizumab (anti-PD-L1) treatment. CDR3 coding DNA: TGTGCCAGCAGTTTAAACAGGGGCACTAATGAAAAACTGTTTTTT. It yields the protein CASSLNRGTNEKLFF.